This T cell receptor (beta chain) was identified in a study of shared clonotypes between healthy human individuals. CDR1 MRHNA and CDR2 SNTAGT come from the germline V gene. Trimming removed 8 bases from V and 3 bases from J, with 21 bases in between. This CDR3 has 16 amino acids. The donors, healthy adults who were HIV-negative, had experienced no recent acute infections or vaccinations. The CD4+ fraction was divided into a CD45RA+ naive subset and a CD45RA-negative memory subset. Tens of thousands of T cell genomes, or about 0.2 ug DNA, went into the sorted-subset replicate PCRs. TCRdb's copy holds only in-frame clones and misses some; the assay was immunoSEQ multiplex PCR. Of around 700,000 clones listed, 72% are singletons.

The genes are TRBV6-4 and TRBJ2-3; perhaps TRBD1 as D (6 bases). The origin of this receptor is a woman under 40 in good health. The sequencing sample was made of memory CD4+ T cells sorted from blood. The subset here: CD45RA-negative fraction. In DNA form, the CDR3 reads TGTGCCAGCGCTAGGACAGCGACGGATCCTACAGATACGCAGTATTTT. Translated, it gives CASARTATDPTDTQYF.